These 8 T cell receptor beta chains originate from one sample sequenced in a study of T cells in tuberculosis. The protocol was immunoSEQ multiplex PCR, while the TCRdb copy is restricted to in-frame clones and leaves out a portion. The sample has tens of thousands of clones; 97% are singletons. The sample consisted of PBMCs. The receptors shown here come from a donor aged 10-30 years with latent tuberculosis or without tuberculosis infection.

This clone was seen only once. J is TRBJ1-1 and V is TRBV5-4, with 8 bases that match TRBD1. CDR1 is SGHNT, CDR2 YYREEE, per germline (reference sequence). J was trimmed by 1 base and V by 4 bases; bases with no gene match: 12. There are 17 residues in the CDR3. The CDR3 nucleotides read TGTGCCAGCAGCCAGGGCGCCTGGACAGGGAGGAACACTGAAGCTTTCTTT. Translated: CASSQGAWTGRNTEAFF.

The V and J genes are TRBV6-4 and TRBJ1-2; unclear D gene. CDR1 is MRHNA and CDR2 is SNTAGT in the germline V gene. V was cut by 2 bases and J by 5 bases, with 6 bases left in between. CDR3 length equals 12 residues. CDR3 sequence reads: CASSDTRYGYTF. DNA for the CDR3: TGTGCCAGCAGTGACACTCGGTATGGCTACACCTTC.

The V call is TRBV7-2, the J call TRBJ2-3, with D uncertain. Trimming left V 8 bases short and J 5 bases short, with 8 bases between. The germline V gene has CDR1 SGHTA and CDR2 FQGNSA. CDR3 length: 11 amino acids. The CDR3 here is CASPLGDTQYF. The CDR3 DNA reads TGTGCCAGCCCCCTAGGAGATACGCAGTATTTT.

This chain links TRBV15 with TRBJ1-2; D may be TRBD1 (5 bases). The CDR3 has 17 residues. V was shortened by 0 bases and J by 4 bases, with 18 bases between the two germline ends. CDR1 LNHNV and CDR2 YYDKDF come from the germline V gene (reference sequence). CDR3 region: CATSRDPGVRRGYGYTF. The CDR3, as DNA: TGTGCCACCAGCAGAGACCCTGGAGTCCGAAGGGGCTATGGCTACACCTTC.

CDR3 loop: CASSETGGVYNEQFF. The CDR3 nucleotides are TGTGCCAGCAGTGAGACAGGGGGTGTTTACAATGAGCAGTTCTTC. The chain is built from TRBV6-1 and TRBJ2-1, with 9 bases fitting TRBD1. Germline V lookup: CDR1 MNHNS, CDR2 SASEGT. Trimming cost V 3 bases and J 4 bases; bases outside gene matches: 4. CDR3 size: 15 residues.

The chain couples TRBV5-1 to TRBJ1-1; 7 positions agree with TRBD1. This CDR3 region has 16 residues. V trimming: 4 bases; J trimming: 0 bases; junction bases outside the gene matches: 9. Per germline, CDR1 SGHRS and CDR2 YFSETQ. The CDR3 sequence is CASSAADRTLNTEAFF. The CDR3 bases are TGCGCCAGCAGCGCCGCGGACAGGACTTTGAACACTGAAGCTTTCTTT.

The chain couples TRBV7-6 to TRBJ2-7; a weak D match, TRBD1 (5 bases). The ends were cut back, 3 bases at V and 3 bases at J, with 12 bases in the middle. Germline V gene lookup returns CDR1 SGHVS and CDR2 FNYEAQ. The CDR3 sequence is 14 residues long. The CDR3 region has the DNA TGTGCCAGCAGCTTTTCGCCAGGGAACTACGAGCAGTACTTC. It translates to CASSFSPGNYEQYF. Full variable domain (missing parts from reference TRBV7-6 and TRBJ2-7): GAGVSQSPRYKVTKRGQDVALRCDPISGHVSLYWYRQALGQGPEFLTYFNYEAQQDKSGLPNDRFSAERPEGSISTLTIQRTEQRDSAMYRCASSFSPGNYEQYFGPGTRLTVT.

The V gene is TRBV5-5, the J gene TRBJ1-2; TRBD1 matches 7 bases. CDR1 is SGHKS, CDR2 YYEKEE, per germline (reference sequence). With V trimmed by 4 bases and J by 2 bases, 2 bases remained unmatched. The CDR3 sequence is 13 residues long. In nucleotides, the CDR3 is TGTGCCAGCAGCCAGGGACAGAACTATGGCTACACCTTC. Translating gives CASSQGQNYGYTF.